A selection of T cell receptor beta chains follows, all from one sample in a study of vaccination and CD4 T cells after COVID-19. These receptors have no identified antigens. TCRdb re-called the PCR reads through MiXCR, storing one row per CDR3 protein. This table holds under 20,000 distinct CDR3 sequences, around a quarter found once. Input material: cultured CD4+ T cells from blood. Every receptor here comes from a human donor with COVID-19. The CDR3 runs from the conserved cysteine through the conserved F or W. A D gene is named only where the DNA matches it firmly. Clone size is not always given. Where it is, it says once, few, many or a class for expanded clones.

.	TRBV7-9	TRBJ2-5	.	CASSLRQGGGETQYF	TGTGCCAGCAGCCTTCGACAGGGAGGAGGGGAGACCCAGTACTTC
.	TRBV30	TRBJ1-4	.	CAWSVQGNEKLFF	TGTGCCTGGAGTGTACAGGGCAATGAAAAACTGTTTTTT
TRBD2	TRBV7-3	TRBJ2-2	few	CASSLGGLAGTGELFF	TGTGCCAGCAGCCTGGGAGGACTAGCGGGGACCGGGGAGCTGTTTTTT
TRBD2	TRBV6-1	TRBJ2-7	.	CASSTRTSGGSYEQYF	TGTGCCAGCAGTACAAGGACTAGCGGGGGGTCCTACGAGCAGTACTTC
.	TRBV11-2	TRBJ2-5	.	CASSLIGGIQETQYF	TGTGCCAGCAGTTTGATAGGGGGGATCCAAGAGACCCAGTACTTC
.	TRBV27	TRBJ2-7	few	CASSLRGRASYEQYF	TGTGCCAGCAGTTTAAGGGGCAGGGCCTCCTACGAGCAGTACTTC
TRBD1	TRBV12-3/TRBV12-4	TRBJ1-6	few	CASSSSGGSYNSPLHF	TGTGCCAGCAGTTCGTCAGGGGGTTCCTATAATTCACCCCTCCACTTT
.	TRBV18	TRBJ1-1	.	CASSPKGSGTEAFF	TGTGCCAGCTCACCAAAAGGGTCGGGAACTGAAGCTTTCTTT
.	TRBV5-1	TRBJ2-7	.	CASADHLGSYEQYF	TGCGCCAGCGCGGACCACCTGGGCTCCTACGAGCAGTACTTC
TRBD2	TRBV11-2	TRBJ2-1	few	CASSSFPSGGVINEQFF	TGTGCCAGCAGCTCCTTCCCCAGCGGGGGGGTAATCAATGAGCAGTTCTTC
.	TRBV11-1	TRBJ1-2	few	CASSLGGTYGYTF	TGTGCCAGCAGCTTAGGGGGAACCTATGGCTACACCTTC
TRBD1	TRBV10-3	TRBJ1-5	.	CAISEGQGSNQPQHF	TGTGCCATCAGTGAGGGACAGGGAAGCAATCAGCCCCAGCATTTT
.	TRBV28	TRBJ2-2	.	CASSLLGAQGELFF	TGTGCCAGCAGTTTATTGGGGGCGCAAGGGGAGCTGTTTTTT
TRBD2	TRBV28	TRBJ2-5	.	CASSPPSGGKETQYF	TGTGCCAGCAGCCCACCTAGCGGGGGGAAAGAGACCCAGTACTTC
.	TRBV20-1	TRBJ1-4	few	CSASGTTNEKLFF	TGCAGTGCTAGTGGAACAACTAATGAAAAACTGTTTTTT
TRBD2	TRBV28	TRBJ2-3	few	CATKGTRRGGTDTQYF	TGTGCCACCAAGGGCACGCGGCGGGGGGGCACAGATACGCAGTATTTT
.	TRBV19	TRBJ1-1	few	CASSPRGVNTEAFF	TGTGCCAGTAGCCCTCGGGGAGTCAACACTGAAGCTTTCTTT
TRBD1	TRBV7-2	TRBJ1-4	few	CASSRGQGAEKLFF	TGTGCCAGCAGCCGAGGACAGGGGGCTGAAAAACTGTTTTTT
.	TRBV24-1	TRBJ2-5	.	CATSDFGGANFQETQYF	TGTGCCACCAGTGATTTTGGTGGGGCTAACTTCCAAGAGACCCAGTACTTC
TRBD1	TRBV27	TRBJ1-2	medium-sized	CASRRPGQGDYGYTF	TGTGCCAGCAGACGTCCGGGACAGGGGGACTATGGCTACACCTTC
TRBD1	TRBV5-6	TRBJ2-3	.	CASSRGTALPSTDTQYF	TGTGCCAGCAGCCGAGGGACAGCCTTACCTAGCACAGATACGCAGTATTTT
.	TRBV27	TRBJ1-6	.	CASGRGAGSSYNSPLHF	TGTGCCAGCGGACGTGGGGCAGGGAGCTCCTATAATTCACCCCTCCACTTT
TRBD1	TRBV6-1	TRBJ1-1	.	CASSATGAGTEAFF	TGTGCCAGCAGTGCGACAGGGGCGGGCACTGAAGCTTTCTTT
.	TRBV12-3/TRBV12-4	TRBJ1-1	few	CASSLTGRIAEAFF	TGTGCCAGCAGTTTAACAGGGAGGATAGCTGAAGCTTTCTTT
.	TRBV21-1	TRBJ2-7	few	CASSGPPDEQYF	TGTGCCAGCAGCGGCCCCCCCGACGAGCAGTACTTC
.	TRBV27	TRBJ1-1	.	CARTPMDTEAFF	TGTGCCAGGACGCCTATGGACACTGAAGCTTTCTTT
TRBD1	TRBV6-1	TRBJ1-5	medium-sized	CASTGTGVNQPQHF	TGTGCCAGCACCGGGACAGGGGTCAATCAGCCCCAGCATTTT
.	TRBV19	TRBJ1-4	few	CASSMVRDEKLFF	TGTGCCAGTAGTATGGTTAGGGACGAAAAACTGTTTTTT